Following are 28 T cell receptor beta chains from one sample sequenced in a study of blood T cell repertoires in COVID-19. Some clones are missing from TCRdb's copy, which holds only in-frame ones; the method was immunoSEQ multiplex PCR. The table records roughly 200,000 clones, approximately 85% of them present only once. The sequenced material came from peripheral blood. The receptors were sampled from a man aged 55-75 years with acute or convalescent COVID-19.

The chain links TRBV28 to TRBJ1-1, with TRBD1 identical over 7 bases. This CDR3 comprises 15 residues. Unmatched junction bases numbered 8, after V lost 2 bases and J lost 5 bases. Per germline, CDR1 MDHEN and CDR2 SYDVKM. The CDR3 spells CASSLARTGLTEAFF. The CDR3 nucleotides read TGTGCCAGCAGTTTAGCGAGGACAGGCCTAACTGAAGCTTTCTTT.

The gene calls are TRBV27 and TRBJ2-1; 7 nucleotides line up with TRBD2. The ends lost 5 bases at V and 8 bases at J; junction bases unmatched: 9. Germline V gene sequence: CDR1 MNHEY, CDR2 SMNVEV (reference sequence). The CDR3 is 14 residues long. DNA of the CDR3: TGTGCCAGCAGTCCCCTGGGGAGGGCCGATGAGCAGTTCTTC. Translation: CASSPLGRADEQFF.

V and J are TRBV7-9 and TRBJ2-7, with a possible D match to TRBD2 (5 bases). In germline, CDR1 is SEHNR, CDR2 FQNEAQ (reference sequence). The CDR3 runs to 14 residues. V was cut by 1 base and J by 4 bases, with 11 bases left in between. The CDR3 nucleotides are TGTGCCAGCAGCTTAGACGGGATGATATACGAGCAGTACTTC. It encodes CASSLDGMIYEQYF.

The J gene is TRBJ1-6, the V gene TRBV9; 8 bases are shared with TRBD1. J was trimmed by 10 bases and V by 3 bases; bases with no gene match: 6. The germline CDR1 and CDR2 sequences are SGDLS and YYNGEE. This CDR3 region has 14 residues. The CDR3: CASSENRGSSPLHF. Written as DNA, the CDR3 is TGTGCCAGCAGCGAGAACAGGGGGTCATCACCCCTCCACTTT.

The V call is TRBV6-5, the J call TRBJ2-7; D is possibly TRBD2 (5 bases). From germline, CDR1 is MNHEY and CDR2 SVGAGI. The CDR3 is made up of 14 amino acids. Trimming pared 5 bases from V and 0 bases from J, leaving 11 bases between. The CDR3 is CASSPGTSSYEQYF. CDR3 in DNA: TGTGCCAGCAGTCCCGGTACTAGCTCCTACGAGCAGTACTTC.

In DNA, the CDR3 is TGTGCCAGCAGTTACCAGCGGGAGGGCGAATACAATGAGCAGTTCTTC. Protein sequence: CASSYQREGEYNEQFF. J is TRBJ2-1 and V is TRBV6-7; TRBD2 matches 10 bases. TRBV6-7 is identified as an open reading frame with a role that is uncertain. Trimming at V came to 2 bases and at J to 4 bases, leaving 5 bases not matched to a gene. This CDR3 spans 16 amino acids.

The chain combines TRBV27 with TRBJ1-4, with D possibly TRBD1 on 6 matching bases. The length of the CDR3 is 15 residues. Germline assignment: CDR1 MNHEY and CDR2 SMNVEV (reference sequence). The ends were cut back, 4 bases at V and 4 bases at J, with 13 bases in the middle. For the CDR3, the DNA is TGTGCCAGCAGTTCCCCGGACAGCCTTAATGAAAAACTGTTTTTT. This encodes CASSSPDSLNEKLFF.

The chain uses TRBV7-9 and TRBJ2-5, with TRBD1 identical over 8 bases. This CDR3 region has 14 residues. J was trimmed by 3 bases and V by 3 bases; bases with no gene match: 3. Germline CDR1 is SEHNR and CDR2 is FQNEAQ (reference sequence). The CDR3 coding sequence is TGTGCCAGCAGCTTGACAGGGGATAAAGAGACCCAGTACTTC. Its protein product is CASSLTGDKETQYF.

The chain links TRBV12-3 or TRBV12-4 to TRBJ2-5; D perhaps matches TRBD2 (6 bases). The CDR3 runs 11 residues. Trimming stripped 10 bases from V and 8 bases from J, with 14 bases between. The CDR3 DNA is TGTGCCACCGGCCTGGGGGGAACCCAGTACTTC. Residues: CATGLGGTQYF.

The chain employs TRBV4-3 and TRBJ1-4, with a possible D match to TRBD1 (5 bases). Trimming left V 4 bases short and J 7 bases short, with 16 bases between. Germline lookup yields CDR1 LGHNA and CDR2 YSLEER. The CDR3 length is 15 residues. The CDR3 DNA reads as TGCGCCAGCAGCCCTCGGGCAGGGAGGGGTGAAAAACTGTTTTTT. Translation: CASSPRAGRGEKLFF.

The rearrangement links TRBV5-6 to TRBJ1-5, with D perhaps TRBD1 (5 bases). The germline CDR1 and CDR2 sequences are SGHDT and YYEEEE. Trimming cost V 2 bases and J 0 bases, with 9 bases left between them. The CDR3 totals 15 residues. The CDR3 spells CASSFRGSSNQPQHF. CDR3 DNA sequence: TGTGCCAGCAGCTTTAGGGGCAGTAGCAATCAGCCCCAGCATTTT.

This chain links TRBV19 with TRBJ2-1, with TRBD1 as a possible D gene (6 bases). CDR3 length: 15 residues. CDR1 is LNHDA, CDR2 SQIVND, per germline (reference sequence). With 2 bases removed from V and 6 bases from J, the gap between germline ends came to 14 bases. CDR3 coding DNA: TGTGCCAGTAGTATAAACAGGGTAAGGGGCAATGAGCAGTTCTTC. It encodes CASSINRVRGNEQFF.

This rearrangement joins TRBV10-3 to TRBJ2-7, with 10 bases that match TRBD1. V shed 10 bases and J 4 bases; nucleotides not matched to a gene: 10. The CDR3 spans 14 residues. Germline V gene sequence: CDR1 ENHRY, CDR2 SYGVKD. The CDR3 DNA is TGTGCCACCCTAAGACAGGGGGCTATTTACGAGCAGTACTTC. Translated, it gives CATLRQGAIYEQYF.

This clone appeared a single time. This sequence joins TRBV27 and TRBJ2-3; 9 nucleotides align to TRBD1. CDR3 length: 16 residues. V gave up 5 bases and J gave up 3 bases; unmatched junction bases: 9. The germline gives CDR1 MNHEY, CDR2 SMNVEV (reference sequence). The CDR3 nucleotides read TGTGCCAGCAGTCGAGGGGGCGGGACAGGGACAGATACGCAGTATTTT. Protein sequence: CASSRGGGTGTDTQYF.

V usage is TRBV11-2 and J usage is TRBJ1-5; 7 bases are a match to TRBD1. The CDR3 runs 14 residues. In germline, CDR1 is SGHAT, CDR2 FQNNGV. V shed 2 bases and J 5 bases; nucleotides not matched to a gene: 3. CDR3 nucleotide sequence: TGTGCCAGCAGCTTAATTGGGACAGATCAGCCCCAGCATTTT. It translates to CASSLIGTDQPQHF.

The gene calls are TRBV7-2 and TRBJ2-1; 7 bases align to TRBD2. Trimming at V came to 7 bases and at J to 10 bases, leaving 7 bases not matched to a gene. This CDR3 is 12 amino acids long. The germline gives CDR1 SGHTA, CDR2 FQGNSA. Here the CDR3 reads CASTLGGGEQFF. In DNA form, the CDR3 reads TGTGCCAGCACCCTGGGGGGAGGGGAGCAGTTCTTC.

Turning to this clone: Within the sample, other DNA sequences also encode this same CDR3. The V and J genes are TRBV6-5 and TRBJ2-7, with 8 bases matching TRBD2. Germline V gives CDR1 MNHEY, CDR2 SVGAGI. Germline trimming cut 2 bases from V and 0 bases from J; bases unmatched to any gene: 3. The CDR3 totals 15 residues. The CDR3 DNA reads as TGTGCCAGCAGTTACCGGGGGGGACTCTCCTACGAGCAGTACTTC. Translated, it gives CASSYRGGLSYEQYF.

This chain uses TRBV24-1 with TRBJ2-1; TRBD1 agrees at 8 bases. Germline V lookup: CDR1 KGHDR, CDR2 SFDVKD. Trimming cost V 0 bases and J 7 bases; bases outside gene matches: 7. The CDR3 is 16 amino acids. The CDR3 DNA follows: TGTGCCACCAGTGATTTGGGGACAGGAAGCGGGAATGAGCAGTTCTTC. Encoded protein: CATSDLGTGSGNEQFF.

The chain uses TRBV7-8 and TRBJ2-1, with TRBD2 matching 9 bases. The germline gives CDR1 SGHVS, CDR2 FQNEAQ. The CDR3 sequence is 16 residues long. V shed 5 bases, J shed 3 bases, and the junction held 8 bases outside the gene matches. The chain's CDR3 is CASSPIAGDDYNEQFF. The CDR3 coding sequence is TGTGCCAGCAGCCCTATAGCGGGAGACGACTACAATGAGCAGTTCTTC.

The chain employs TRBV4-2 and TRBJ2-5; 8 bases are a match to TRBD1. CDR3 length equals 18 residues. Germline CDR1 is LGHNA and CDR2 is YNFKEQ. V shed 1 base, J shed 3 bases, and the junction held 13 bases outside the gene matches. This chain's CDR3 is CASSQVLSSGQAEETQYF. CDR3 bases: TGTGCCAGCAGCCAAGTCCTTAGTTCGGGACAGGCCGAAGAGACCCAGTACTTC.

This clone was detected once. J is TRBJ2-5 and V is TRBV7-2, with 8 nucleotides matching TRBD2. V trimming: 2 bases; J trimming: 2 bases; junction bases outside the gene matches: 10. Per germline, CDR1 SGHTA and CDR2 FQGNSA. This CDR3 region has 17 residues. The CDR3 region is CASSLFQAGAGQETQYF. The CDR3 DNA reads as TGTGCCAGCAGCTTATTCCAAGCGGGGGCGGGGCAAGAGACCCAGTACTTC.

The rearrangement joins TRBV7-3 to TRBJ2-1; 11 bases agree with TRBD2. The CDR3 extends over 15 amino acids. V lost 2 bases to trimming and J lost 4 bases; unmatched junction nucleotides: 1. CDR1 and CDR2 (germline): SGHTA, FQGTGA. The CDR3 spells CASSLGTSGYNEQFF. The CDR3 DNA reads TGTGCCAGCAGCTTAGGGACTAGCGGTTACAATGAGCAGTTCTTC.

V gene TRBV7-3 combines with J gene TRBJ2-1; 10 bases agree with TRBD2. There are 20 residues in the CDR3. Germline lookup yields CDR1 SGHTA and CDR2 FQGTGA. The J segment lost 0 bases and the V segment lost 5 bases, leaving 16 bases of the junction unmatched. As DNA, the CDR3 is TGTGCCAGCAGCCCCCAAAGGGCTAGCGGGAGAAGCCTCTCCTACAATGAGCAGTTCTTC. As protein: CASSPQRASGRSLSYNEQFF.

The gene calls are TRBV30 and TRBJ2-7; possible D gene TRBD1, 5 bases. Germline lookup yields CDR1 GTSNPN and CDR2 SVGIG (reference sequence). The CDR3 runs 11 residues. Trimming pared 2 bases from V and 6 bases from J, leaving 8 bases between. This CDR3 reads CAWSLGREQYF. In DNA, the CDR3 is TGTGCCTGGAGTCTGGGGCGCGAGCAGTACTTC.

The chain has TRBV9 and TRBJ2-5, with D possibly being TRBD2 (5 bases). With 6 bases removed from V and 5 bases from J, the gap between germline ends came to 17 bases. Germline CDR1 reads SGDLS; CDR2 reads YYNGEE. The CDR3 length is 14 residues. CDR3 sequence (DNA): TGTGCCAGCAACAATCCGGGCCAGCGGGAGACCCAGTACTTC. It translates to CASNNPGQRETQYF.

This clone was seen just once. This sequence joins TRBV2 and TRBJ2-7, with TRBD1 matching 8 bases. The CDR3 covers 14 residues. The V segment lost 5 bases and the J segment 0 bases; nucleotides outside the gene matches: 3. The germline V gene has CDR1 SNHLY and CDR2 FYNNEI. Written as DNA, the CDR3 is TGTGCCAGCAGTAGGGACAGGAGCTCCTACGAGCAGTACTTC. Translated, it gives CASSRDRSSYEQYF.

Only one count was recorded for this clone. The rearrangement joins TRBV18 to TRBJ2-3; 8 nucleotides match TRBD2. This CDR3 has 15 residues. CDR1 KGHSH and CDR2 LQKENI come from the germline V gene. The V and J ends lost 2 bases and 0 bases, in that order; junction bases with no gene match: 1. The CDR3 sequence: CASSPSSGSTDTQYF. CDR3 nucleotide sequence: TGTGCCAGCTCACCATCTAGCGGGAGCACAGATACGCAGTATTTT.

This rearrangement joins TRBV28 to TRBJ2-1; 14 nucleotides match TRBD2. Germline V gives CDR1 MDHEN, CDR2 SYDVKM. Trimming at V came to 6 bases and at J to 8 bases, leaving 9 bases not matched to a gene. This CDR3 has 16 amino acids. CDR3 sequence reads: CASSPRLAGGSDEQFF. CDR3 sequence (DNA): TGTGCCAGCAGCCCACGACTAGCGGGAGGGAGCGATGAGCAGTTCTTC. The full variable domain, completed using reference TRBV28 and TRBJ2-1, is DVKVTQSSRYLVKRTGEKVFLECVQDMDHENMFWYRQDPGLGLRLIYFSYDVKMKEKGDIPEGYSVSREKKERFSLILESASTNQTSMYLCASSPRLAGGSDEQFFGPGTRLTVL.